This entry lists 26 T cell receptor beta chains sequenced from one sample in a study of blood T cell repertoires in COVID-19 (dated by TCRdb to about 2020). Library preparation used the immunoSEQ multiplex PCR assay. TCRdb obtained this table from immuneACCESS and retained in-frame rearrangements with V and J assigned. These tables miss some clones; where compared with another copy, unresolved V genes account for less than half of the shortfall, and the remainder is unexplained. The sample profile shows tens of thousands of clones; around 83% of them were found once. In total, the top ten clones hold around 14% of the sample. The sequencing sample was made of peripheral blood. Receptor source: a human donor with acute or convalescent COVID-19. The donor label of this sample is uncertain.

V usage is TRBV5-1 and J usage is TRBJ1-2, with 10 bases identical to TRBD1. Germline CDR1 and CDR2: SGHRS and YFSETQ. The CDR3 loop spans 16 amino acids. The trim removed 4 bases at V and 0 bases at J, leaving 6 bases unmatched. The CDR3 nucleotides are TGCGCCAGCAGCCCGGGACAGGGGACGGCTAACTATGGCTACACCTTC. It is translated as CASSPGQGTANYGYTF.

The chain is built from TRBV6-6 and TRBJ2-3, with 8 bases that match TRBD2. Per the germline V gene, CDR1 is MNHNY and CDR2 is SVGAGI (reference sequence). The trim removed 6 bases at V and 2 bases at J, leaving 7 bases unmatched. CDR3 length: 15 amino acids. The chain's CDR3 is CASSPTSGVTDTQYF. CDR3 DNA: TGTGCCAGCAGCCCAACTAGCGGTGTCACAGATACGCAGTATTTT.

The chain combines TRBV11-3 with TRBJ2-1; the match to TRBD2 covers 10 bases. In germline, CDR1 is SGHNT, CDR2 YENEEA. V dropped 5 bases and J dropped 2; count of bases not matched to a gene: 6. This CDR3 contains 16 residues. CDR3 in amino acids: CASSPTGLAPYNEQFF. The CDR3 coding sequence is TGTGCCAGCAGCCCGACGGGACTAGCGCCCTACAATGAGCAGTTCTTC.

In this sample, this clone turned up once. The chain combines TRBV20-1 with TRBJ2-7; D is uncertain. The germline V and J ends were trimmed by 3 bases and 0 bases, with 12 bases remaining between them. Germline CDR1 is DFQATT and CDR2 is SNEGSKA (reference sequence). CDR3 length: 14 amino acids. This chain's CDR3 is CSASLFDSSYEQYF. The CDR3 bases are TGCAGTGCTAGTCTCTTCGATAGCTCCTACGAGCAGTACTTC.

This rearrangement joins TRBV6-4 to TRBJ1-1; TRBD1 matches 8 bases. The germline V gene encodes CDR1 MRHNA and CDR2 SNTAGT. This CDR3 spans 14 amino acids. V was clipped by 4 bases and J by 3 bases; unmatched bases: 4. The CDR3 bases are TGTGCCAGCAGTGCCGGACAGGGAGACACTGAAGCTTTCTTT. Protein sequence: CASSAGQGDTEAFF.

The chain couples TRBV3-1 (or the pseudogene TRBV3-2) to TRBJ2-1; TRBD2 agrees at 11 bases. Looked up from germline, CDR1 is LGHDT and CDR2 is YNNKEL (reference sequence). After removal of 0 bases from V and 7 bases from J, the junction contained 8 bases not matched to a gene. The CDR3 totals 17 residues. The CDR3 loop reads CASSQDQFSGGANEQFF. Here the CDR3 DNA reads TGTGCCAGCAGCCAAGACCAGTTTAGCGGGGGGGCAAATGAGCAGTTCTTC.

Only a few counts were recorded for this clone. This chain joins TRBV21-1 and TRBJ2-7; whether TRBD1, the table's D call, matches the DNA was not checked. TRBV21-1 is classified as a pseudogene. The CDR3 totals 17 residues. In DNA form, the CDR3 reads TGTGCCAGCAGCAAACCTGTAGAGGGGGTAGAGGACTACGAGCAGTACTTC. Amino acid sequence: CASSKPVEGVEDYEQYF.

This chain joins TRBV30 and TRBJ2-4; TRBD2 matches 8 bases. J was trimmed by 4 bases and V by 1 base; bases with no gene match: 6. CDR3 length: 15 amino acids. Germline V gives CDR1 GTSNPN, CDR2 SVGIG (reference sequence). The chain's CDR3 is CAWSAGRGGKNIQYF. The CDR3 DNA sequence: TGTGCCTGGAGTGCTGGACGGGGGGGGAAAAACATTCAGTACTTC.

The V call is TRBV10-1, the J call TRBJ1-5, with a weak D call TRBD1 (5 bases). Germline values: CDR1 WNHNN, CDR2 SYGVQD (reference sequence). V dropped 6 bases and J dropped 5 bases, with 11 bases sitting between them. The CDR3 covers 13 residues. The CDR3 DNA reads as TGCGCCAGCAGCCCCCAGGGTTATCAGCCCCAGCATTTT. Amino acids: CASSPQGYQPQHF.

This clone was observed once. The chain employs TRBV6-2 or TRBV6-3 and TRBJ1-5; D might be TRBD1 (5 bases). V was trimmed by 2 bases and J by 0 bases, leaving 11 bases between them. In germline, CDR1 is MNHEY, CDR2 SVGEGT. The CDR3 has 16 residues. The CDR3 sequence: CASSYETDYSNQPQHF. The CDR3 bases are TGTGCCAGCAGTTACGAGACAGATTATAGCAATCAGCCCCAGCATTTT.

The genes are TRBV7-2 and TRBJ2-1, with 9 nucleotides matching TRBD2. Germline trimming cut 6 bases from V and 7 bases from J; bases unmatched to any gene: 19. The CDR3 totals 18 residues. The germline CDR1 and CDR2 sequences are SGHTA and FQGNSA. CDR3 sequence reads: CASSLRASAGGLDNEQFF. CDR3 in DNA: TGTGCCAGCAGTCTTCGGGCATCAGCGGGGGGTTTGGATAATGAGCAGTTCTTC.

The chain has TRBV11-3 and TRBJ1-1; possibly TRBD1 for D (5 bases). The CDR3 loop spans 19 amino acids. Per germline, CDR1 SGHNT and CDR2 YENEEA. Deletions cut 5 bases from V and 3 bases from J, with 28 bases between. CDR3 residues: CASSQWWGSRQVSDTEAFF. In DNA, the CDR3 is TGTGCCAGCAGCCAATGGTGGGGCTCAAGGCAAGTATCGGACACTGAAGCTTTCTTT. Full variable domain (missing parts from reference TRBV11-3 and TRBJ1-1): EAGVVQSPRYKIIEKKQPVAFWCNPISGHNTLYWYLQNLGQGPELLIRYENEEAVDDSQLPKDRFSAERLKGVDSTLKIQPAELGDSAVYLCASSQWWGSRQVSDTEAFFGQGTRLTVV.

This clone was found once. Other DNA sequences in this specimen translate into the identical CDR3. This chain uses TRBV18 with TRBJ2-1; D remains unclear. CDR1 is KGHSH, CDR2 LQKENI, per germline. This CDR3 has 14 amino acids. V gave up 0 bases and J gave up 0 bases, with 3 bases separating them. DNA for the CDR3: TGTGCCAGCTCACCACCCAGCTCCTACAATGAGCAGTTCTTC. It specifies CASSPPSSYNEQFF.

This chain joins TRBV28 and TRBJ2-1, with a tentative D call TRBD2 (5 bases). The CDR3 runs to 15 residues. The V end was cut by 4 bases, the J end by 6 bases, with 16 bases between. From germline, CDR1 is MDHEN and CDR2 SYDVKM. CDR3 residues: CASSSLAKPVNEQFF. The CDR3 DNA is TGTGCCAGCAGTTCCCTAGCTAAACCCGTCAATGAGCAGTTCTTC.

V and J are TRBV13 and TRBJ2-1; TRBD2 is a possible D gene (5 bases). The CDR3 loop spans 16 amino acids. V gave up 1 base and J gave up 5 bases, with 15 bases separating them. CDR1 is PRHDT, CDR2 FYEKMQ, per germline (reference sequence). The CDR3 here is CASSLVSRRSDNEQFF. In DNA, the CDR3 is TGTGCCAGCAGCTTAGTGTCTAGGAGGAGCGACAATGAGCAGTTCTTC.

The genes are TRBV5-6 and TRBJ1-3; possibly TRBD1 for D (6 bases). Germline assignment: CDR1 SGHDT and CDR2 YYEEEE. Trimming stripped 4 bases from V and 2 bases from J, with 19 bases between. There are 17 residues in the CDR3. CDR3 nucleotides: TGTGCCAGCAGCATAAAAACGACAGGCTGGCCTGGAAACACCATATATTTT. Protein sequence: CASSIKTTGWPGNTIYF.

This chain links TRBV19 with TRBJ2-3, with a possible D match to TRBD2 (5 bases). Germline V CDR1 and CDR2: LNHDA, SQIVND (reference sequence). This CDR3 region has 12 residues. Deletions cut 10 bases from V and 5 bases from J, with 13 bases between. CDR3: CATRGPGDTQYF. The CDR3 DNA follows: TGTGCCACGCGAGGGCCGGGAGATACGCAGTATTTT.

This chain joins TRBV7-9 and TRBJ1-6; D gene uncertain. The V gene lost 1 base and the J gene lost 7 bases, with 11 bases spanning the gap. Germline CDR1 SEHNR, CDR2 FQNEAQ (reference sequence). This CDR3 contains 15 residues. The CDR3 reads CASSLVSGHNSPLHF. In DNA form, the CDR3 reads TGTGCCAGCAGCTTAGTGTCTGGCCACAATTCACCCCTCCACTTT.

This rearrangement joins TRBV9 to TRBJ1-1; D gene unclear. Germline V gene sequence: CDR1 SGDLS, CDR2 YYNGEE. V was pared by 0 bases and J by 0 bases, with 12 bases between. The CDR3 contains 16 residues. The CDR3 region has the DNA TGTGCCAGCAGCGTAGGGGGAGGCCTCCTGAACACTGAAGCTTTCTTT. It codes for CASSVGGGLLNTEAFF. Together with reference TRBV9 and TRBJ1-1, the CDR3 gives the full variable domain: DSGVTQTPKHLITATGQRVTLRCSPRSGDLSVYWYQQSLDQGLQFLIQYYNGEERAKGNILERFSAQQFPDLHSELNLSSLELGDSALYFCASSVGGGLLNTEAFFGQGTRLTVV.

This clone came up many times. The chain links TRBV18 to TRBJ1-2, with D possibly matching TRBD1 (6 bases). Germline V gene lookup returns CDR1 KGHSH and CDR2 LQKENI. The CDR3 runs 14 residues. Trimming pared 6 bases from V and 4 bases from J, leaving 15 bases between. DNA of the CDR3: TGTGCCAGCTCCGACAGGAGTGAAGGCTATGGCTACACCTTC. This codes for CASSDRSEGYGYTF. Supplemented by reference TRBV18 and TRBJ1-2, the full variable domain reads NAGVMQNPRHLVRRRGQEARLRCSPMKGHSHVYWYRQLPEEGLKFMVYLQKENIIDESGMPKERFSAEFPKEGPSILRIQQVVRGDSAAYFCASSDRSEGYGYTFGSGTRLTVV.

This chain connects TRBV2 to TRBJ2-1; the D gene is possibly TRBD2 (6 bases). This CDR3 is 15 amino acids long. Germline V CDR1 and CDR2: SNHLY, FYNNEI. Trimming cost V 4 bases and J 0 bases, with 10 bases left between them. The chain's CDR3 is CASSVMGLSYNEQFF. The CDR3 bases are TGTGCCAGCAGTGTGATGGGACTCTCCTACAATGAGCAGTTCTTC.

The chain employs TRBV10-3 and TRBJ2-3; maybe TRBD2 (6 bases). The CDR3 consists of 15 residues. CDR1 is ENHRY, CDR2 SYGVKD, per germline. Between the trimmed V and J ends, which lost 2 bases and 0 bases, there was a span of 9 bases. The CDR3, as DNA: TGTGCCATCAGTGAGGACGGGACTAGCACAGATACGCAGTATTTT. This codes for CAISEDGTSTDTQYF.

This chain uses TRBV24-1 with TRBJ1-5; weak D call: TRBD1 (6 bases). The CDR3 contains 12 residues. Germline values: CDR1 KGHDR, CDR2 SFDVKD. The V end lost 5 bases, the J end lost 9 bases, and 10 bases lay between the germline ends. In DNA form, the CDR3 reads TGTGCCACCAGTGGAACAGGGACGCCCCAGCATTTT. Translated, it gives CATSGTGTPQHF.

The genes are TRBV18 and TRBJ2-1, with 16 bases matching TRBD2. This CDR3 is 16 amino acids long. The V gene end was trimmed by 6 bases and the J gene end by 9 bases; junction bases not matched to a gene: 8. The V gene's germline CDR1 is KGHSH and CDR2 LQKENI. The CDR3 spells CASSLGLAGGQGEQFF. CDR3 nucleotides: TGTGCCAGCTCCCTGGGACTAGCGGGAGGGCAAGGTGAGCAGTTCTTC.

The chain uses TRBV19 and TRBJ2-7; 9 bases fit TRBD2. After removal of 3 bases from V and 7 bases from J, the junction contained 7 bases not matched to a gene. CDR3 size: 14 residues. Germline values: CDR1 LNHDA, CDR2 SQIVND (reference sequence). CDR3 amino acids: CASSIAGGPREQYF. In DNA, the CDR3 is TGTGCCAGTAGTATTGCGGGAGGGCCCAGAGAGCAGTACTTC. Variable domain in full (rest from reference TRBV19 and TRBJ2-7): DGGITQSPKYLFRKEGQNVTLSCEQNLNHDAMYWYRQDPGQGLRLIYYSQIVNDFQKGDIAEGYSVSREKKESFPLTVTSAQKNPTAFYLCASSIAGGPREQYFGPGTRLTVT.

The chain employs TRBV10-3 and TRBJ2-1; D perhaps matches TRBD2 (6 bases). V was shortened by 2 bases and J by 7 bases, with 6 bases between the two germline ends. This CDR3 region has 12 residues. Per germline, CDR1 ENHRY and CDR2 SYGVKD. CDR3 sequence (DNA): TGTGCCATCAGTGAGGGGGGGAATGAGCAGTTCTTC. Residues: CAISEGGNEQFF.